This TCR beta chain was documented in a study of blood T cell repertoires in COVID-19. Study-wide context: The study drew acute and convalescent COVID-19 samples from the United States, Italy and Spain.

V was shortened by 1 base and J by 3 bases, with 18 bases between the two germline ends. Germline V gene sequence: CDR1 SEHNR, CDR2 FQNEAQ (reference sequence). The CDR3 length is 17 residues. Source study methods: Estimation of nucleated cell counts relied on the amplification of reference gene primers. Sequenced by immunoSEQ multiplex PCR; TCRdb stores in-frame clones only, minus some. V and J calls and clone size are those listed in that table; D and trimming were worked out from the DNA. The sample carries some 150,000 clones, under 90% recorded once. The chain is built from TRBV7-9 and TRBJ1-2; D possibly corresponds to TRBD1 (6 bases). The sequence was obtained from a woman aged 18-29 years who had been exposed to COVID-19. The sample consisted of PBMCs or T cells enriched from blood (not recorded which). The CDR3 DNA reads TGTGCCAGCAGCTTAGGGGAACGACAGGAGACTTACTATGGCTACACCTTC. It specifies CASSLGERQETYYGYTF.